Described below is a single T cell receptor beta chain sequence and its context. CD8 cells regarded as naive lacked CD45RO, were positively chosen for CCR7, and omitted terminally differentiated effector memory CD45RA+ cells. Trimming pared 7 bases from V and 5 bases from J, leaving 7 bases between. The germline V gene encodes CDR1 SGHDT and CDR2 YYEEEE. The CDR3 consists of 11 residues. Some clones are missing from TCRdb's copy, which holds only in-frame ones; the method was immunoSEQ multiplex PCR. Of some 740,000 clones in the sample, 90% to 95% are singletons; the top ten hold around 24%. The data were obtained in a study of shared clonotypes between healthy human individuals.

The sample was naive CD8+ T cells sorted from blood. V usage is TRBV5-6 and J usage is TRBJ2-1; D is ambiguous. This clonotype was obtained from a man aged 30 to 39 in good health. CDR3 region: CASVDDNEQFF. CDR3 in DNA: TGTGCCAGCGTCGACGACAATGAGCAGTTCTTC.